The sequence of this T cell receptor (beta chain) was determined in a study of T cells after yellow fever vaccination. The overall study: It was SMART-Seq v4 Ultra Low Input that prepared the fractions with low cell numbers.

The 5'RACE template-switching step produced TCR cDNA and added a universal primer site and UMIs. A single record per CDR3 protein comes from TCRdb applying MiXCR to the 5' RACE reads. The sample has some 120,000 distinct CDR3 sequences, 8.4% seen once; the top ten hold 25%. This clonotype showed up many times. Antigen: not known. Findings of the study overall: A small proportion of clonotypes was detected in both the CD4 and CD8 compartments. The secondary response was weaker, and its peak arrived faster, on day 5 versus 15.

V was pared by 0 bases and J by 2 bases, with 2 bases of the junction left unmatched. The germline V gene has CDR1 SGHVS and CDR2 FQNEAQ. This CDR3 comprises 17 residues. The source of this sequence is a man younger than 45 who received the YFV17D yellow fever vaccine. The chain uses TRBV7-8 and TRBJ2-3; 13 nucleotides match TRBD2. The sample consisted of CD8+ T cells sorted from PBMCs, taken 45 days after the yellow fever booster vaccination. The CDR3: CASSLATSGRATDTQYF. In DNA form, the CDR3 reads TGTGCCAGCAGCTTAGCAACTAGCGGGAGGGCCACAGATACGCAGTATTTT.